A single sample gave rise to the 10 T cell receptor beta chains below, sequenced in a study of cytomegalovirus exposure and HLA in healthy donors. The PCR made use of 60 Vbeta and 13 Jbeta primers. Some clones are missing from TCRdb's copy, which holds only in-frame ones; the method was immunoSEQ multiplex PCR. The table has around 140,000 clones, approximately 86% seen once. Material for sequencing was PBMCs. These TCRs come from a middle-aged woman in good health and CMV-seronegative.

This clone was detected a few times. The chain links TRBV19 to TRBJ1-5; D unclear. This CDR3 is built from 16 residues. Trimming removed 2 bases at V and 4 bases at J, with 15 bases between. CDR1 LNHDA and CDR2 SQIVND come from the germline V gene (reference sequence). The CDR3 DNA reads as TGTGCCAGTAGTATATTTGGCCGTCGGGGAAATCAGCCCCAGCATTTT. Its protein is CASSIFGRRGNQPQHF.

The chain has TRBV27 and TRBJ2-7; 12 nucleotides agree with TRBD2. CDR1 is MNHEY, CDR2 SMNVEV, per germline (reference sequence). The CDR3 is 16 amino acids. With V trimmed by 4 bases and J by 2 bases, 6 bases remained unmatched. The CDR3 nucleotides read TGTGCCAGCAGTTATCTTCTAGCGGGAGGGGCCTACGAGCAGTACTTC. Translating gives CASSYLLAGGAYEQYF.

The rearrangement links TRBV11-2 to TRBJ1-2, with 9 bases that match TRBD1. Germline V CDR1 and CDR2: SGHAT, FQNNGV. Losses at the gene ends were 7 bases for V and 6 bases for J; bases not matched to a gene: 6. CDR3 length: 13 amino acids. CDR3 nucleotides: TGTGCCAGCAAGAGAGGGACAGGGAATGGCTACACCTTC. Its translation is CASKRGTGNGYTF.

The V call is TRBV7-9, the J call TRBJ1-3; 7 bases match TRBD1. CDR3 length: 14 amino acids. V lost 7 bases, J lost 2 bases, and 5 bases stayed unmatched. The germline V gene encodes CDR1 SEHNR and CDR2 FQNEAQ (reference sequence). For the CDR3, the DNA is TGTGCCAGCACCCCGACAGGGACTGGAAACACCATATATTTT. Its translation: CASTPTGTGNTIYF.

The V call is TRBV28, the J call TRBJ2-1; D might be TRBD2 (5 bases). CDR3 length: 16 residues. V shed 3 bases and J shed 10 bases, with 22 bases lying between them. Per the germline V gene, CDR1 is MDHEN and CDR2 is SYDVKM. CDR3 DNA: TGTGCCAGCAGTTTCTGGCCCCCGAGGGTGGGAGACGAGCAGTTCTTC. Protein product: CASSFWPPRVGDEQFF.

V gene TRBV5-1 combines with J gene TRBJ2-4, with 14 nucleotides matching TRBD2. Germline V gene sequence: CDR1 SGHRS, CDR2 YFSETQ. This CDR3 contains 18 residues. V lost 4 bases, J lost 0 bases, and 6 bases stayed unmatched. The DNA of the CDR3 is TGCGCCAGCAGCCTTGGGACTAGCGGGGGACTAGCCAAAAACATTCAGTACTTC. Translated: CASSLGTSGGLAKNIQYF.

The chain's CDR3 is CASSRDSLYNEQFF. The CDR3 DNA is TGTGCCAGCAGTCGGGACTCGCTGTACAATGAGCAGTTCTTC. The gene calls are TRBV11-2 and TRBJ2-1; possible D gene TRBD2, 6 bases. Trimming left V 6 bases short and J 4 bases short, with 13 bases between. The CDR3 is made up of 14 amino acids. Germline V lookup: CDR1 SGHAT, CDR2 FQNNGV.

The chain links TRBV9 to TRBJ2-1; a possible D gene is TRBD1 (5 bases). Germline V gives CDR1 SGDLS, CDR2 YYNGEE. The ends were cut back, 0 bases at V and 7 bases at J, with 14 bases in the middle. This CDR3 region has 15 residues. Here the CDR3 DNA reads TGTGCCAGCAGCGTAGGGGGCCTGAACTGGAATGAGCAGTTCTTC. This codes for CASSVGGLNWNEQFF.

The DNA of the CDR3 is TGTGCCAGCTCACCACGAACCGGGACAGGGAACTACGAGCAGTACTTC. As protein: CASSPRTGTGNYEQYF. V and J are TRBV18 and TRBJ2-7, with 9 bases fitting TRBD1. V lost 1 base, J lost 3 bases, and 7 bases stayed unmatched. Germline lookup yields CDR1 KGHSH and CDR2 LQKENI. The CDR3 loop spans 16 amino acids.

The chain recombines TRBV27 with TRBJ2-5; D call uncertain. V dropped 3 bases and J dropped 0 bases, with 2 bases sitting between them. The CDR3 loop spans 12 amino acids. CDR1 MNHEY and CDR2 SMNVEV come from the germline V gene (reference sequence). This CDR3 reads CASSFNQETQYF. CDR3 nucleotides: TGTGCCAGCAGTTTCAACCAAGAGACCCAGTACTTC.